Included here is one T cell receptor beta chain sequence, with context. Its specific antigen is unknown. No per-base quality is available; no much larger clone lies one base away. The immunoSEQ Assay, which relies on bias-controlled multiplex PCR amplification of genomic DNA, was used to profile TCRbeta CDR3 regions. The published analysis was carried out like this. To quantify the absolute abundance of each unique TCRbeta CDR3 region, the sequences were collapsed and filtered. Two models were used to test differential abundance: a binomial model (Fisher-equivalent) and a beta-binomial model that adds time-dependent variance fitted from healthy donors. Clones with fewer than 5 combined templates were removed, and a clone was called differentially abundant if the clone's Benjamini-Hochberg FDR was below 0.01. Beta-binomial variance was modeled as a function of total template count across the two samples using the form v = (b*log(k)+a)^2. This is the immuneACCESS table as TCRdb keeps it, with only in-frame sequences that have V and J called. A part of the clones is gone; compared with another copy, unresolved V genes explain less than half, and the rest is unexplained. That table supplies the V and J calls and clone size; D and trimming were determined from the DNA. The sample yields about 100,000 clones; approximately 89% were counted once. Together, the top ten hold less than 15% of the sample.

The CDR3 covers 15 residues, taking in both the cysteine and the phenylalanine. CDR3 DNA is the only sequence kept; it has 45 bases, read in frame from the first base. V trim: 4 bases; J trim: 2 bases; unmatched bases: 6. During the collection period, no infections or other immune events were recorded for the healthy donors. Time-dependent variance in a beta-binomial model of T-cell clone differential abundance was calibrated using healthy-donor blood repertoires as a training cohort. The training cohort was composed of roughly 10 healthy donors, 3 female and 7 male. Donor ages ranged from about 29 to 65 years, with an average of about 44 years. Whole blood was collected from each healthy donor at three time points spaced two weeks apart and obtained from a commercial supplier. Genomic DNA was extracted from unsorted whole blood for immunosequencing. The data are from a study of identifying expanded T cells in peripheral blood (dated by TCRdb to the late 2010s). The study in broad terms: Four technical replicates, made by sequencing separate aliquots from the same pool of genomic DNA, were compared pairwise. Results the study describes overall, beyond this receptor: The authors expected that biological variance in healthy repertoires might rise further over much longer intervals, such as months to years. Both the number of clones called differentially abundant and the false-positive rate were significantly reduced by the beta-binomial model across all healthy-donor time intervals. The binomial model flagged approximately 1.2 differentially abundant clones between technical replicates, compared with about 16 over approximately two weeks and about 20 over around four weeks. Across all healthy donors, variance in clone template counts between approximately two-week samples was found to increase significantly with total template count.

This clonotype was obtained from a person aged 18-70 years in good health. Specimen: blood. The V gene is TRBV23-1 and the J gene is TRBJ2-7, with 9 bases aligning to TRBD1. TRBV23-1 is identified as an open reading frame with a role that is uncertain. The CDR3 in this case is CASSPETGGAYEQYF. Read as DNA, the sequence is TGCGCCAGCAGTCCCGAGACAGGGGGGGCCTACGAGCAGTACTTC.